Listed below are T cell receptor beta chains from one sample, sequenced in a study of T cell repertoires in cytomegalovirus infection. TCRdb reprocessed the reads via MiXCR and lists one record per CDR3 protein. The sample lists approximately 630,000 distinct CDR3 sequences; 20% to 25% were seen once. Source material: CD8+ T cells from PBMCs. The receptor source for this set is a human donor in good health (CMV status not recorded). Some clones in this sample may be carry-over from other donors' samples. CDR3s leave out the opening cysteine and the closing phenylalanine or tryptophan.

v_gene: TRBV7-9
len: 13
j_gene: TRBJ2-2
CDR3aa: ASSLWGLGTGELF

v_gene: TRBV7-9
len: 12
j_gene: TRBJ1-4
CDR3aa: ASSLEPVGEKLF

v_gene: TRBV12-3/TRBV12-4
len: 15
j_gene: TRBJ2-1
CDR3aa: ASSGVEAGVPYNEQF

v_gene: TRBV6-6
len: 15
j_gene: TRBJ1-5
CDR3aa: ASSYVWRGGQNQPQH

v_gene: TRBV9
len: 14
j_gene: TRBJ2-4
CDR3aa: ASSVSGGTAKNIQY

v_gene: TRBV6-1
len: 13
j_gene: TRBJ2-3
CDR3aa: ASSDALAGADTQY

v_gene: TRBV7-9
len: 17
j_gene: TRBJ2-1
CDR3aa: ASSLDRLGAGELNNEQF

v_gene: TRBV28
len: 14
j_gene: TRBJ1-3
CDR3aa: ASRPTTGDTGNTIY

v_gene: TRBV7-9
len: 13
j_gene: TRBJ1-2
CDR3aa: ATTGQGERRDGYT

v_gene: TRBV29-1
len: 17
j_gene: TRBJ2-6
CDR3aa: SVEVEYTQPYSGANVLT

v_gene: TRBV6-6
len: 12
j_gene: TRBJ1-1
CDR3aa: ASSYQGTGTEAF

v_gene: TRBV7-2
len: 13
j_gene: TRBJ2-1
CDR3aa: ASSRLRSGEDEQF

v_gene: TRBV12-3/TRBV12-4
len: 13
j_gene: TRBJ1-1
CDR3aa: ASSSSGQGGTEAF

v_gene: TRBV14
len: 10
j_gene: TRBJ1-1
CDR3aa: ASSQVLTEAF

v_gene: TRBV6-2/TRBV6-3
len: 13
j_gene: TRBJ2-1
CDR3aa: ASRPGTGQFSEQF

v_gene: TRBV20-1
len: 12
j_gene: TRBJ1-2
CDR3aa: SARDFGSNYGYT

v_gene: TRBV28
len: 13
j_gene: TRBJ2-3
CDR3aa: ASSFRGGASDTQY

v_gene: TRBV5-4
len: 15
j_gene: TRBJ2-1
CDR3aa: ASIPDRGQVAGNEQF

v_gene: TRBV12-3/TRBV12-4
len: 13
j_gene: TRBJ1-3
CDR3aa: ASTIHRDPRNTIY

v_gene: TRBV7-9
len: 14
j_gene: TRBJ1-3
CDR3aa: ASSLAGGDSGNTIY